What follows are 29 T cell receptor beta chains derived from one specimen sequenced in a study of shared clonotypes between healthy human individuals. Terminally differentiated effector memory CD45RA+ cells were excluded by CCR7 positive selection of CD45RO-negative cells. Generated by immunoSEQ multiplex PCR, the TCRdb table keeps only in-frame clones and is missing some. The table shows approximately 740,000 clones, with approximately 92% occurring only once. The specimen sequenced was naive CD8+ T cells sorted from blood. The receptors derive from a man aged 25 to 40 in good health.

The V and J genes are TRBV28 and TRBJ1-5; weak D call: TRBD1 (5 bases). Germline V gene lookup returns CDR1 MDHEN and CDR2 SYDVKM. This CDR3 region has 15 residues. V lost 3 bases and J lost 2, with 11 bases in between. The CDR3 reads CASSLGGFGNQPQHF. The CDR3 region has the DNA TGTGCCAGCAGTTTGGGGGGTTTTGGCAATCAGCCCCAGCATTTT.

The rearrangement joins TRBV6-5 to TRBJ2-1, with TRBD1 as a possible D gene (5 bases). The CDR3 is 14 residues long. CDR1 and CDR2 (germline): MNHEY, SVGAGI. V lost 5 bases and J lost 6, with 14 bases in between. This CDR3 reads CASSLTDSLNEQFF. The CDR3 region has the DNA TGTGCCAGCAGTCTGACAGACAGTCTCAATGAGCAGTTCTTC.

This clone was seen only once. The CDR3 protein is CASSLVRGATYNEQFF. CDR3 bases: TGTGCCAGCAGCTTAGTGAGGGGGGCAACCTACAATGAGCAGTTCTTC. The chain combines TRBV7-9 with TRBJ2-1; D is perhaps TRBD1 or TRBD2 (6 bases each). This CDR3 spans 16 amino acids. CDR1 and CDR2 (germline): SEHNR, FQNEAQ (reference sequence). The V end was cut by 1 base, the J end by 2 bases, with 12 bases between.

This chain links TRBV11-2 with TRBJ2-7; 9 positions match TRBD2. CDR3 length: 17 residues. CDR1 is SGHAT and CDR2 is FQNNGV in the germline V gene. The J segment lost 0 bases and the V segment lost 0 bases, leaving 6 bases of the junction unmatched. Written as DNA, the CDR3 is TGTGCCAGCAGCTTAGATCCAGCGGGAGGCTACTCCTACGAGCAGTACTTC. Its translation: CASSLDPAGGYSYEQYF.

Here the CDR3 reads CASSVGGIPRDEQFF. For the CDR3, the DNA is TGTGCCAGCAGCGTAGGCGGGATCCCCAGGGATGAGCAGTTCTTC. J is TRBJ2-1 and V is TRBV9; possibly TRBD2 for D (6 bases). Germline V gene data show CDR1 as SGDLS and CDR2 as YYNGEE. The CDR3 loop spans 15 amino acids. Trimming pared 0 bases from V and 8 bases from J, leaving 15 bases between.

This clone was detected only a few times. The rearrangement uses TRBV5-1 and TRBJ1-2; D possibly corresponds to TRBD1 (5 bases). Looked up from germline, CDR1 is SGHRS and CDR2 is YFSETQ. This CDR3 has 17 residues. V was cut by 4 bases and J by 3 bases, with 22 bases left in between. Here the CDR3 DNA reads TGCGCCAGCAGCCCGGATCGGGGCAACCTAAACTACTATGGCTACACCTTC. Translated: CASSPDRGNLNYYGYTF.

This chain uses TRBV11-3 with TRBJ2-2, with D tentatively TRBD1 (5 bases). Trimming cost V 5 bases and J 6 bases, with 10 bases left between them. The CDR3 covers 13 residues. Germline values: CDR1 SGHNT, CDR2 YENEEA. The CDR3 nucleotides are TGTGCCAGCAGCGGCAGGGAATCCGGGGAGCTGTTTTTT. Its protein product is CASSGRESGELFF. The whole variable domain, filled in from reference TRBV11-3 and TRBJ2-2, reads EAGVVQSPRYKIIEKKQPVAFWCNPISGHNTLYWYLQNLGQGPELLIRYENEEAVDDSQLPKDRFSAERLKGVDSTLKIQPAELGDSAVYLCASSGRESGELFFGEGSRLTVL.

The V and J genes are TRBV7-2 and TRBJ2-5; D is ambiguous. Per germline, CDR1 SGHTA and CDR2 FQGNSA. Trimming shortened V by 1 base and J by 5 bases, and 11 bases separated the two germline ends. This CDR3 region has 14 residues. The CDR3: CASSLVPEVETQYF. CDR3 sequence (DNA): TGTGCCAGCAGCTTAGTTCCAGAGGTGGAGACCCAGTACTTC.

This rearrangement joins TRBV11-2 to TRBJ2-3; TRBD2 matches at 12 bases. After removal of 1 base from V and 4 bases from J, the junction contained 6 bases not matched to a gene. This CDR3 contains 17 residues. Germline values: CDR1 SGHAT, CDR2 FQNNGV. Written as DNA, the CDR3 is TGTGCCAGCAGCTTAGGGCTAGCGGGAGGGCCCGCAGATACGCAGTATTTT. Translated: CASSLGLAGGPADTQYF.

The V gene is TRBV28, the J gene TRBJ2-6, with D perhaps TRBD1 (6 bases). Between the trimmed V and J ends, which lost 4 bases and 0 bases, there was a span of 13 bases. From germline, CDR1 is MDHEN and CDR2 SYDVKM. CDR3 length: 17 amino acids. The chain's CDR3 is CASSSRTEGSGANVLTF. The CDR3 region has the DNA TGTGCCAGCAGTTCCCGGACAGAAGGCTCTGGGGCCAACGTCCTGACTTTC.

The rearrangement uses TRBV7-9 and TRBJ2-7; no reliable D call. The CDR3 totals 14 residues. CDR1 is SEHNR, CDR2 FQNEAQ, per germline (reference sequence). Trimming stripped 5 bases from V and 0 bases from J, with 11 bases between. CDR3 sequence reads: CASSPPQSSYEQYF. The CDR3 region has the DNA TGTGCCAGCAGCCCGCCACAGAGCTCCTACGAGCAGTACTTC.

The rearrangement links TRBV6-5 to TRBJ1-1, with D hard to call. V shed 3 bases and J shed 5 bases, with 13 bases lying between them. This CDR3 is built from 14 residues. Germline lookup yields CDR1 MNHEY and CDR2 SVGAGI. The CDR3 sequence: CASSYHLRVTEAFF. CDR3 bases: TGTGCCAGCAGTTATCATTTGAGAGTTACTGAAGCTTTCTTT.

This chain's CDR3 is CASSPDASYNEQFF. The CDR3 nucleotides are TGTGCCAGCTCACCGGATGCCTCCTACAATGAGCAGTTCTTC. The chain uses TRBV18 and TRBJ2-1; D remains ambiguous. V shed 3 bases and J shed 0 bases, with 6 bases lying between them. The CDR3 totals 14 residues. Germline CDR1 reads KGHSH; CDR2 reads LQKENI.

Only one count was recorded for this clone. The genes are TRBV11-2 and TRBJ2-6; TRBD1 aligns across 10 bases. V dropped 10 bases and J dropped 0; count of bases not matched to a gene: 6. Germline V gives CDR1 SGHAT, CDR2 FQNNGV. This CDR3 has 16 residues. In DNA, the CDR3 is TGTGCCATCCTGACAGGGGGCCGCTCTGGGGCCAACGTCCTGACTTTC. Protein product: CAILTGGRSGANVLTF.

The chain links TRBV2 to TRBJ2-6; weak D call: TRBD1 (5 bases). Between the trimmed V and J ends, which lost 2 bases and 0 bases, there was a span of 8 bases. Germline-derived CDR1 and CDR2 are SNHLY and FYNNEI. This CDR3 is built from 16 residues. CDR3 sequence: CASSEWGASGANVLTF. CDR3 sequence (DNA): TGTGCCAGCAGTGAATGGGGCGCCTCTGGGGCCAACGTCCTGACTTTC.

V and J are TRBV10-3 and TRBJ2-2, with TRBD1 matching 9 bases. The length of the CDR3 is 15 residues. Germline values: CDR1 ENHRY, CDR2 SYGVKD. Germline trimming cut 6 bases from V and 2 bases from J; bases unmatched to any gene: 4. The CDR3 protein is CAIRRTGENTGELFF. CDR3 bases: TGTGCCATCAGGAGGACAGGGGAAAACACCGGGGAGCTGTTTTTT.

This chain links TRBV5-5 with TRBJ2-7; 9 positions agree with TRBD1. Germline CDR1 and CDR2: SGHKS and YYEKEE (reference sequence). Losses at the gene ends were 2 bases for V and 3 bases for J; bases not matched to a gene: 6. The CDR3 runs to 15 residues. The CDR3 bases are TGTGCCAGCAGCTTAGCCGGACAGGGGTACTACGAGCAGTACTTC. Amino acid sequence: CASSLAGQGYYEQYF. Full variable domain (outside the CDR3, taken from reference TRBV5-5 and TRBJ2-7): DAGVTQSPTHLIKTRGQQVTLRCSPISGHKSVSWYQQVLGQGPQFIFQYYEKEERGRGNFPDRFSARQFPNYSSELNVNALLLGDSALYLCASSLAGQGYYEQYFGPGTRLTVT.

The J gene is TRBJ2-7, the V gene TRBV6-6, with TRBD2 matching 7 bases. Trimming took 6 bases from V and 2 from J; bases not matched to a gene: 10. This CDR3 contains 15 residues. Germline V gene data show CDR1 as MNHNY and CDR2 as SVGAGI (reference sequence). The CDR3 sequence is CASSHRDYPPYEQYF. CDR3 sequence (DNA): TGTGCCAGCAGCCACCGGGACTACCCACCCTACGAGCAGTACTTC.

A single count supports this clone. This sequence joins TRBV29-1 and TRBJ2-1; TRBD2 matches at 11 bases. Germline values: CDR1 SQVTM, CDR2 ANQGSEA. This CDR3 has 15 amino acids. The V gene end was trimmed by 7 bases and the J gene end by 7 bases; junction bases not matched to a gene: 12. DNA of the CDR3: TGCAGCGCCGGGCCCACTAGCGGGAGACTGAATGAGCAGTTCTTC. Protein product: CSAGPTSGRLNEQFF.

V is TRBV30 and J is TRBJ2-7; D not certain. V shed 0 bases and J shed 2 bases, with 20 bases lying between them. CDR1 is GTSNPN, CDR2 SVGIG, per germline (reference sequence). The length of the CDR3 is 17 residues. CDR3 residues: CAWSVPDVAGGPYEQYF. In DNA form, the CDR3 reads TGTGCCTGGAGTGTACCTGACGTGGCAGGCGGACCCTACGAGCAGTACTTC.

The rearrangement links TRBV28 to TRBJ2-2; 7 bases are shared with TRBD1. The CDR3 runs to 15 residues. Looked up from germline, CDR1 is MDHEN and CDR2 is SYDVKM. V was pared by 2 bases and J by 4 bases, with 4 bases of the junction left unmatched. DNA of the CDR3: TGTGCCAGCAGTTTACTACAGGGGATCACCGGGGAGCTGTTTTTT. This codes for CASSLLQGITGELFF.

V usage is TRBV5-4 and J usage is TRBJ2-1; D could derive from TRBD1 or TRBD2 (5 bases each). V was cut by 3 bases and J by 10 bases, with 20 bases left in between. The CDR3 sequence is 15 residues long. Looked up from germline, CDR1 is SGHNT and CDR2 is YYREEE (reference sequence). The CDR3 DNA reads as TGTGCCAGCAGCTCGGGGTTCGGAAACCGGGACGAGCAGTTCTTC. Residues: CASSSGFGNRDEQFF.

The chain recombines TRBV7-9 with TRBJ1-5, with 10 bases that match TRBD1. Germline V lookup: CDR1 SEHNR, CDR2 FQNEAQ (reference sequence). The CDR3 totals 17 residues. The trim removed 5 bases at V and 6 bases at J, leaving 13 bases unmatched. The chain's CDR3 is CASSQDRGRAPGQPQHF. DNA of the CDR3: TGTGCCAGCAGCCAAGACAGGGGGCGTGCGCCCGGTCAGCCCCAGCATTTT.

The chain couples TRBV2 to TRBJ2-2; D is uncertain. V lost 3 bases and J 2 bases, leaving 13 bases between the germline ends. Germline V gene sequence: CDR1 SNHLY, CDR2 FYNNEI. The CDR3 sequence is 16 residues long. For the CDR3, the DNA is TGTGCCAGCAGTGATCTGCTGCGTCCCAACACCGGGGAGCTGTTTTTT. Its protein is CASSDLLRPNTGELFF.

This clone has just a few counts. The V call is TRBV7-9, the J call TRBJ1-4; possibly TRBD1 for D (5 bases). With 1 base removed from V and 8 bases from J, the gap between germline ends came to 8 bases. The CDR3 loop spans 13 amino acids. Germline CDR1 reads SEHNR; CDR2 reads FQNEAQ (reference sequence). CDR3 region: CASSLGGDEKLFF. CDR3 DNA sequence: TGTGCCAGCAGCTTAGGCGGGGACGAAAAACTGTTTTTT.

This chain joins TRBV4-2 and TRBJ2-7; perhaps TRBD2 as D (6 bases). The CDR3 covers 14 residues. The germline V gene encodes CDR1 LGHNA and CDR2 YNFKEQ. Trimming removed 8 bases at V and 3 bases at J, with 17 bases between. CDR3 sequence: CASRSFSGDYEQYF. CDR3 DNA: TGTGCCAGCCGGTCCTTTTCGGGAGACTACGAGCAGTACTTC.

About this clone: This same CDR3 is encoded by further DNA sequences in the sample. The genes are TRBV27 and TRBJ2-7; D not resolved. The length of the CDR3 is 13 residues. CDR1 and CDR2 (germline): MNHEY, SMNVEV (reference sequence). With 4 bases removed from V and 1 base from J, the gap between germline ends came to 8 bases. CDR3 nucleotide sequence: TGTGCCAGCAGTTCAGGCAGATCCTACGAGCAGTACTTC. Translating it yields CASSSGRSYEQYF.

This chain links TRBV28 with TRBJ2-2, with 11 positions matching TRBD2. The CDR3 is 15 residues long. From germline, CDR1 is MDHEN and CDR2 SYDVKM. The V and J ends lost 8 bases and 6 bases, in that order; junction bases with no gene match: 8. CDR3 nucleotide sequence: TGTGCCAGCCGGCGACTAGCGGGATACGCCGGGGAGCTGTTTTTT. This translates into CASRRLAGYAGELFF.

The chain links TRBV18 to TRBJ2-7; D ambiguous. This CDR3 has 13 amino acids. V lost 2 bases to trimming and J lost 0 bases, with 5 bases between them. The germline V gene has CDR1 KGHSH and CDR2 LQKENI. CDR3 protein: CASSPVSSYEQYF. Here the CDR3 DNA reads TGTGCCAGCTCACCAGTAAGCTCCTACGAGCAGTACTTC.